This TCR beta chain was obtained from a study of post-analysis software for immune sequencing data. Points from the study as a whole: Patients carried five TRBV segments more frequently than controls did, and TRBV5-6, TRBV5-1 and TRBV20-1 were among them. Significantly decreased normalized Chao1 diversity was recorded for multiple sclerosis patients relative to controls. Pronounced co-clustering by F measure was evident among identically batched samples.

Trimming cost V 3 bases and J 11 bases, with 14 bases left between them. The CDR3 is 12 amino acids. Germline-derived CDR1 and CDR2 are SGHRS and YFSETQ. Unique-molecular-identifier-tagged TCR beta cDNA libraries were used. Using its own MiXCR run on the PCR reads, TCRdb lists one record per CDR3 protein. The sample yields a few hundred thousand distinct CDR3 sequences, about 38% seen once. Comment on this clonotype: Its antigen is still unknown. A much larger clone differs from this one at a single base, so this may be a read error.

Material: blood. This receptor was taken from a girl aged 10 to 17 with multiple sclerosis. The V call is TRBV5-1, the J call TRBJ1-2, with D unresolved. The CDR3 nucleotides are TGCGCCAGCAGCTACGAGGCAAGGCAATACACCTTC. Amino acid sequence: CASSYEARQYTF.